This T cell receptor (beta chain) was retrieved from a study of cytomegalovirus exposure and HLA in healthy donors. Study context: Out of about 360 genotyped donors, 81% belonged to the Caucasian-associated ancestry cluster. Study findings and constraints: A classifier reportedly called cytomegalovirus status with high sensitivity and specificity. The majority of TCR sequences were rare, yet some public TCRs appeared in many donors. Reportedly, HLA-A and HLA-B alleles of most subjects were accurately predicted from TCR beta.

After removal of 4 bases from V and 7 bases from J, the junction contained 4 bases not matched to a gene. This CDR3 comprises 12 residues. Germline V gives CDR1 SNHLY, CDR2 FYNNEI. Both 60 Vbeta primers and 13 Jbeta primers went into the PCR. This table comes from immunoSEQ multiplex PCR, and its TCRdb copy is limited to in-frame clones, with some not included. The table lists around 67,000 clones, approximately 58% of them singletons. Notes on this clone: No antigen is known for it.

The chain couples TRBV2 to TRBJ2-7; 7 bases match TRBD1. The sequence was collected from a woman aged 45-65 years in good health and CMV-seronegative. The sequenced sample was PBMCs. Here the CDR3 DNA reads TGTGCCAGCAGTGGGTGGACAGGAGAGCAGTACTTC. Translated: CASSGWTGEQYF.